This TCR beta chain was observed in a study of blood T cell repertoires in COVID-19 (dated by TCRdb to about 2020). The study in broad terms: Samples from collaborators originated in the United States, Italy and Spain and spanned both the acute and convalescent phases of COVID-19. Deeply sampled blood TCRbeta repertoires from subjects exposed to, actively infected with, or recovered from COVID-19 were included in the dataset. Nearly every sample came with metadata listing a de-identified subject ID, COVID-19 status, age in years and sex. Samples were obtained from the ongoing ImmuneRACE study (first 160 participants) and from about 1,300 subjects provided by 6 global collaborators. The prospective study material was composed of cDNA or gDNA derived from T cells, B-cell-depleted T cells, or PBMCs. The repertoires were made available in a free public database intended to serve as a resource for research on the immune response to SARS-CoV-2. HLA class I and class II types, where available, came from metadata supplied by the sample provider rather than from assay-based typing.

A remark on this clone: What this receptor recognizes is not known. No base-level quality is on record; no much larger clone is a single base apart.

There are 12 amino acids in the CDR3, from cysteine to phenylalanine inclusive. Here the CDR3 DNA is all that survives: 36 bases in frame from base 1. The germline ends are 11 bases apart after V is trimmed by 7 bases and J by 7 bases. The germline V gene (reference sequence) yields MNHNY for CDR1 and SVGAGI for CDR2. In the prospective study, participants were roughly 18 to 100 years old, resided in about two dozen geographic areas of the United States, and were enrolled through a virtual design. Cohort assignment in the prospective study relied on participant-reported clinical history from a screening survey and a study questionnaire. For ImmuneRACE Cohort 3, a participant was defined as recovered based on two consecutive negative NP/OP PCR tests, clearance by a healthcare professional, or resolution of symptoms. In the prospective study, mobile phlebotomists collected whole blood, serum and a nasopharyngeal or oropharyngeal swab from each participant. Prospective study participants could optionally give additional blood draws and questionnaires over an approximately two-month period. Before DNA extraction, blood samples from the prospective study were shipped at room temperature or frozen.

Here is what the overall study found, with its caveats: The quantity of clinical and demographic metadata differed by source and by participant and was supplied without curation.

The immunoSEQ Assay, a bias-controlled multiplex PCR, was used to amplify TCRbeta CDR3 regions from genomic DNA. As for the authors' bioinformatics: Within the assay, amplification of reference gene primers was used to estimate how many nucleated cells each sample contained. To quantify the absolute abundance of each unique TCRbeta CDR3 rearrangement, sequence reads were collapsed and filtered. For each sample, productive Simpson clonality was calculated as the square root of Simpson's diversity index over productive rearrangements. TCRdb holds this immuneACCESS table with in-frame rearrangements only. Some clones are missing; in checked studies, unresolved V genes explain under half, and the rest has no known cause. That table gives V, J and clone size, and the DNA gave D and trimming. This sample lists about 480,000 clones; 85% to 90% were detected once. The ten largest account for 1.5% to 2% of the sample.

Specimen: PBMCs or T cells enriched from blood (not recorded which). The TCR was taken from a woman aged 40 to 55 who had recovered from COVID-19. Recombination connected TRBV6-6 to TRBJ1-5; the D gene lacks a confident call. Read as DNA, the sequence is TGTGCCAGCAAAGGCGGAGGGCAGCCCCAGCATTTT. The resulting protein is CASKGGGQPQHF.